A single T cell receptor beta chain is shown here with its context. This sample was taken from a study of T cell repertoires in cytomegalovirus infection. TCRdb processed the reads anew with MiXCR; each CDR3 protein has one entry. The profile shows hundreds of thousands of distinct CDR3 sequences, 15% to 20% of them singletons. The CDR3 runs to 13 residues. Germline V gene sequence: CDR1 ENHRY, CDR2 SYGVKD. The germline V and J ends were trimmed by 8 bases and 3 bases, with 10 bases remaining between them. Sequencing was carried out using PBMCs. The V call is TRBV10-3, the J call TRBJ2-2; maybe TRBD1 (6 bases). This TCR was sampled from a human donor in good health (CMV status not recorded). Some clones in this sample may be carry-over from other donors' samples. CDR3: CAIQGQYTGELFF. CDR3 DNA sequence: TGTGCCATCCAAGGACAGTACACCGGGGAGCTGTTTTTT.